This passage covers 31 T cell receptor beta chains from one sample sequenced in a study of CD8+ T cells in alopecia areata. Treatment here: oral pan-JAK inhibitor, 5-10 mg twice daily. Extraction of RNA preceded its reverse transcription into cDNA, which served as the sequencing template. Assay: immunoSEQ multiplex PCR; the TCRdb copy retains only in-frame clones and omits some. The repertoire includes 210,000 or so clones, approximately 72% of them detected once, and around 1.2% sits in the top ten. The input for sequencing was CD4+ T cells sorted from blood, taken between weeks 43 and 45, from a patient treated with tofacitinib. Source of these receptors: a human donor with alopecia areata.

The chain couples TRBV4-1 to TRBJ2-1, with 7 nucleotides matching TRBD2. The V segment lost 0 bases and the J segment 6 bases; nucleotides outside the gene matches: 11. The CDR3 spans 17 residues. Germline V gene sequence: CDR1 MGHRA, CDR2 YSYEKL. The CDR3 spells CASSQDLPGGVLNEQFF. CDR3 nucleotides: TGCGCCAGCAGCCAAGATCTTCCGGGGGGAGTCCTCAATGAGCAGTTCTTC.

The gene calls are TRBV7-2 and TRBJ2-5; D is unresolved. Trimming removed 1 base from V and 2 bases from J, with 11 bases in between. CDR1 is SGHTA, CDR2 FQGNSA, per germline. The CDR3 consists of 15 residues. Here the CDR3 reads CASSLGRPVQETQYF. As DNA, the CDR3 is TGTGCCAGCAGCTTAGGGAGACCGGTACAAGAGACCCAGTACTTC.

This clone was observed a handful of times. The genes are TRBV5-1 and TRBJ2-5; D is unclear. The V gene's germline CDR1 is SGHRS and CDR2 YFSETQ. The germline V and J ends were trimmed by 4 bases and 4 bases, with 11 bases remaining between them. This CDR3 contains 13 residues. This chain's CDR3 is CASSPGPGETQYF. The DNA for the CDR3 is TGCGCCAGCAGCCCCGGACCGGGAGAGACCCAGTACTTC.

The J gene is TRBJ2-5, the V gene TRBV30; 8 bases fit TRBD2. With V trimmed by 4 bases and J by 1 base, 8 bases remained unmatched. CDR1 is GTSNPN and CDR2 is SVGIG in the germline V gene (reference sequence). This CDR3 is built from 15 residues. This chain's CDR3 is CAWTRGGRIQETQYF. CDR3 bases: TGTGCCTGGACTCGGGGGGGCCGGATCCAAGAGACCCAGTACTTC.

The chain recombines TRBV5-6 with TRBJ1-6; D unclear. V lost 2 bases and J lost 8, with 5 bases in between. The germline gives CDR1 SGHDT, CDR2 YYEEEE. The CDR3 loop spans 12 amino acids. The CDR3 bases are TGTGCCAGCAGCTTCCTGGATTCACCCCTCCACTTT. Protein: CASSFLDSPLHF. Full variable domain (missing parts from reference TRBV5-6 and TRBJ1-6): DAGVTQSPTHLIKTRGQQVTLRCSPKSGHDTVSWYQQALGQGPQFIFQYYEEEERQRGNFPDRFSGHQFPNYSSELNVNALLLGDSALYLCASSFLDSPLHFGNGTRLTVT.

This clone was observed a few times. The chain recombines TRBV7-2 with TRBJ2-1, with D possibly TRBD1 on 6 matching bases. Germline V gene lookup returns CDR1 SGHTA and CDR2 FQGNSA. This CDR3 has 15 amino acids. Trimming removed 6 bases at V and 2 bases at J, with 14 bases between. The CDR3 region is CASSILDSTYNEQFF. Written as DNA, the CDR3 is TGTGCCAGCAGTATACTGGACAGTACCTACAATGAGCAGTTCTTC.

The V gene is TRBV29-1, the J gene TRBJ1-2; 7 bases fit TRBD1. After removal of 6 bases from V and 7 bases from J, the junction contained 14 bases not matched to a gene. CDR3 size: 14 residues. CDR1 and CDR2 (germline): SQVTM, ANQGSEA. In nucleotides, the CDR3 is TGCAGCGTAGTTGGACAGGCCTTATCGGTTGGCTACACCTTC. Its translation: CSVVGQALSVGYTF.

V is TRBV7-9 and J is TRBJ1-2, with D maybe TRBD1 (6 bases). The CDR3 contains 15 residues. The germline V gene encodes CDR1 SEHNR and CDR2 FQNEAQ (reference sequence). Trimming removed 5 bases from V and 0 bases from J, with 13 bases in between. The CDR3 sequence is CASSLRTATNYGYTF. The CDR3 coding sequence is TGTGCCAGCAGCCTACGGACAGCGACTAACTATGGCTACACCTTC.

The rearrangement uses TRBV29-1 and TRBJ1-1; D gene unclear. CDR1 is SQVTM, CDR2 ANQGSEA, per germline. The CDR3 has 14 amino acids. Trimming took 6 bases from V and 5 from J, leaving 19 bases between them. Written as DNA, the CDR3 is TGCAGCGTAACCCACTCAGAGGGAGGAACTGAAGCTTTCTTT. It codes for CSVTHSEGGTEAFF. Based on the CDR3 plus reference TRBV29-1 and TRBJ1-1, the full variable domain is SAVISQKPSRDICQRGTSLTIQCQVDSQVTMMFWYRQQPGQSLTLIATANQGSEATYESGFVIDKFPISRPNLTFSTLTVSNMSPEDSSIYLCSVTHSEGGTEAFFGQGTRLTVV.

This clone was seen a few times. V and J are TRBV6-6 and TRBJ2-5; 10 bases map to TRBD2. J lost 1 base, V lost 2 bases, and 4 bases had no gene match. CDR3 length: 16 residues. In germline, CDR1 is MNHNY, CDR2 SVGAGI (reference sequence). The CDR3 DNA reads as TGTGCCAGCAGTTACCGCCTAGCGGGGGTCCAAGAGACCCAGTACTTC. Its translation: CASSYRLAGVQETQYF.

This sequence joins TRBV29-1 and TRBJ2-2; D call uncertain. V lost 1 base, J lost 1 base, and 7 bases lay in between. This CDR3 comprises 14 residues. In germline, CDR1 is SQVTM, CDR2 ANQGSEA. The DNA of the CDR3 is TGCAGCGTTGAAGGAAGGCAGAACACCGGGGAGCTGTTTTTT. Amino acids: CSVEGRQNTGELFF.

The rearrangement links TRBV20-1 to TRBJ2-3; maybe TRBD2 (6 bases). Deletions cut 1 base from V and 8 bases from J, with 7 bases between. CDR1 DFQATT and CDR2 SNEGSKA come from the germline V gene (reference sequence). The CDR3 has 11 residues. CDR3 DNA: TGCAGTGCTAGAGTCGGGGGTACGCAGTATTTT. Amino acid sequence: CSARVGGTQYF.

CDR3 residues: CSARETGTF. CDR3 in DNA: TGCAGTGCTAGAGAGACAGGGACCTTC. V is TRBV20-1 and J is TRBJ1-2, with 7 bases fitting TRBD1. Germline trimming cut 0 bases from V and 14 bases from J; bases unmatched to any gene: 0. This CDR3 is built from 9 residues. CDR1 DFQATT and CDR2 SNEGSKA come from the germline V gene (reference sequence).

This sequence joins TRBV30 and TRBJ1-3; D remains ambiguous. V lost 2 bases and J lost 0, with 5 bases in between. Per the germline V gene, CDR1 is GTSNPN and CDR2 is SVGIG (reference sequence). The CDR3 sequence is 13 residues long. The CDR3 nucleotides read TGTGCCTGGAGTCCGAGCTCTGGAAACACCATATATTTT. Translating it yields CAWSPSSGNTIYF.

V is TRBV29-1 and J is TRBJ1-4, with 9 bases matching TRBD1. This CDR3 region has 13 residues. The germline gives CDR1 SQVTM, CDR2 ANQGSEA. The V and J ends lost 4 bases and 7 bases, in that order; junction bases with no gene match: 4. The CDR3 DNA follows: TGCAGCGTTGCGAGGACAGGGGCTGAAAAACTGTTTTTT. Encoded protein: CSVARTGAEKLFF.

As regards this clone: The junction shows a germline mismatch at one end, possibly a read error. The DNA for the CDR3 is TGCGGCGTTGGACAGCTCGGTGGAAACACCATATATTTT. Translation: CGVGQLGGNTIYF. The chain uses TRBV29-1 and TRBJ1-3; D perhaps matches TRBD1 (6 bases). Per germline, CDR1 SQVTM and CDR2 ANQGSEA. The CDR3 length is 13 residues.

V and J are TRBV28 and TRBJ2-1; either TRBD1 or TRBD2 may supply D (6 bases each). Trimming took 6 bases from V and 5 from J, leaving 23 bases between them. The CDR3 covers 17 residues. Germline V gene lookup returns CDR1 MDHEN and CDR2 SYDVKM. This chain's CDR3 is CASSTRQQGLTNNEQFF. DNA for the CDR3: TGTGCCAGCAGCACACGCCAACAGGGACTTACTAACAATGAGCAGTTCTTC.

This chain uses TRBV29-1 with TRBJ1-1; 7 bases fit TRBD1. V gave up 3 bases and J gave up 5 bases; unmatched junction bases: 3. The CDR3 runs to 12 residues. Germline-derived CDR1 and CDR2 are SQVTM and ANQGSEA. The CDR3 spells CSVDEGATEAFF. The DNA of the CDR3 is TGCAGCGTTGACGAGGGGGCGACTGAAGCTTTCTTT.

The rearrangement joins TRBV6-5 to TRBJ2-5, with 7 bases matching TRBD2. V lost 6 bases, J lost 1 base, and 8 bases stayed unmatched. Germline V CDR1 and CDR2: MNHEY, SVGAGI. The CDR3 has 15 amino acids. CDR3 protein: CASSRLGGTQETQYF. In nucleotides, the CDR3 is TGTGCCAGCAGCCGCCTGGGGGGGACCCAAGAGACCCAGTACTTC.

The chain joins TRBV5-1 to TRBJ2-2; no clear D gene. V shed 2 bases and J shed 7 bases, with 12 bases lying between them. This CDR3 has 14 amino acids. Germline CDR1 and CDR2: SGHRS and YFSETQ. The CDR3: CASSFKEIIGELFF. The CDR3 coding sequence is TGCGCCAGCAGCTTCAAGGAGATTATCGGGGAGCTGTTTTTT.

This clone was counted between two and nine times. CDR3 sequence: CSVEPQVSNEQFF. Here the CDR3 DNA reads TGCAGCGTTGAGCCCCAGGTTAGCAATGAGCAGTTCTTC. V gene TRBV29-1 combines with J gene TRBJ2-1, with D uncertain. The CDR3 has 13 amino acids. Germline CDR1 SQVTM, CDR2 ANQGSEA. Trimming pared 3 bases from V and 6 bases from J, leaving 12 bases between.

V is TRBV14 and J is TRBJ2-1; D unclear. V lost 0 bases and J 8 bases, leaving 8 bases between the germline ends. This CDR3 is 13 amino acids long. CDR1 SGHDN and CDR2 FVKESK come from the germline V gene. The CDR3 DNA follows: TGTGCCAGCAGCCAAGACGCGCCCCATGAGCAGTTCTTC. It yields the protein CASSQDAPHEQFF. Full variable domain (remainder filled in from reference TRBV14 and TRBJ2-1): EAGVTQFPSHSVIEKGQTVTLRCDPISGHDNLYWYRRVMGKEIKFLLHFVKESKQDESGMPNNRFLAERTGGTYSTLKVQPAELEDSGVYFCASSQDAPHEQFFGPGTRLTVL.

V is TRBV19 and J is TRBJ1-5; a weak D match, TRBD1 (5 bases). The length of the CDR3 is 14 residues. CDR1 LNHDA and CDR2 SQIVND come from the germline V gene (reference sequence). V was pared by 1 base and J by 4 bases, with 8 bases between. DNA for the CDR3: TGTGCCAGTAGTATAGCGAAGGGGAATCAGCCCCAGCATTTT. It is translated as CASSIAKGNQPQHF.

This clone has just a few counts. V gene TRBV7-2 combines with J gene TRBJ2-7; 9 bases fit TRBD2. Germline V gene lookup returns CDR1 SGHTA and CDR2 FQGNSA. J lost 7 bases, V lost 3 bases, and 7 bases had no gene match. CDR3 length equals 14 residues. The CDR3 here is CASSLGILAGEQYF. CDR3 bases: TGTGCCAGCAGCTTGGGTATCCTAGCGGGGGAGCAGTACTTC.

This sequence joins TRBV7-8 and TRBJ2-3; 8 bases agree with TRBD2. Germline V CDR1 and CDR2: SGHVS, FQNEAQ. V lost 3 bases, J lost 2 bases, and 4 bases stayed unmatched. CDR3 length equals 15 residues. CDR3 in amino acids: CASSFGGAPTDTQYF. CDR3 in DNA: TGTGCCAGCAGCTTCGGGGGGGCCCCCACAGATACGCAGTATTTT.

The chain recombines TRBV30 with TRBJ1-5; D is unclear. The ends were cut back, 0 bases at V and 3 bases at J, with 3 bases in the middle. The CDR3 has 12 amino acids. Germline CDR1 is GTSNPN and CDR2 is SVGIG (reference sequence). CDR3 DNA sequence: TGTGCCTGGAGTGTCGCCAATCAGCCCCAGCATTTT. Its protein product is CAWSVANQPQHF.

In its sample, this clone was seen many times. The rearrangement joins TRBV7-2 to TRBJ2-7; 10 bases match TRBD2. V dropped 6 bases and J dropped 2; count of bases not matched to a gene: 4. The CDR3 runs 14 residues. From germline, CDR1 is SGHTA and CDR2 FQGNSA. The CDR3 coding sequence is TGTGCCAGCAGTCGGACTAGCGGTACCTACGAGCAGTACTTC. Protein: CASSRTSGTYEQYF.

In this sample, this clone turned up a few times. The CDR3: CATSRGELASPDTQYF. The CDR3 bases are TGTGCCACCAGCAGAGGGGAACTAGCCTCTCCAGATACGCAGTATTTT. The J gene is TRBJ2-3, the V gene TRBV15, with D perhaps matching TRBD2 (6 bases). CDR3 length: 16 residues. CDR1 is LNHNV and CDR2 is YYDKDF in the germline V gene (reference sequence). V lost 1 base and J 4 bases, leaving 15 bases between the germline ends. Complete variable domain (other parts from reference TRBV15 and TRBJ2-3): DAMVIQNPRYQVTQFGKPVTLSCSQTLNHNVMYWYQQKSSQAPKLLFHYYDKDFNNEADTPDNFQSRRPNTSFCFLDIRSPGLGDTAMYLCATSRGELASPDTQYFGPGTRLTVL.

This clone was detected a few times. This chain joins TRBV7-9 and TRBJ2-7, with a tentative D call TRBD2 (7 bases). V dropped 3 bases and J dropped 2 bases, with 11 bases sitting between them. Looked up from germline, CDR1 is SEHNR and CDR2 is FQNEAQ (reference sequence). CDR3 size: 14 residues. In DNA form, the CDR3 reads TGTGCCAGCAGCTTGTCGGGGGGCACCTACGAGCAGTACTTC. Translation: CASSLSGGTYEQYF.

The V and J genes are TRBV9 and TRBJ2-2; 10 bases fit TRBD2. After removal of 4 bases from V and 7 bases from J, the junction contained 7 bases not matched to a gene. CDR3 length equals 15 residues. CDR1 and CDR2 (germline): SGDLS, YYNGEE. CDR3 bases: TGTGCCAGCAGCCCCGAGCGGGGGGGCCTCGGGGAGCTGTTTTTT. This codes for CASSPERGGLGELFF.

This clone was found a few times. The V and J genes are TRBV4-3 and TRBJ1-2; a weak D match, TRBD1 (5 bases). The CDR3 length is 16 residues. Germline V gene sequence: CDR1 LGHNA, CDR2 YSLEER. V lost 0 bases and J 0 bases, leaving 11 bases between the germline ends. The CDR3 sequence: CASSQDPGTSNYGYTF. The CDR3 nucleotides read TGCGCCAGCAGCCAAGATCCGGGGACTTCTAACTATGGCTACACCTTC.